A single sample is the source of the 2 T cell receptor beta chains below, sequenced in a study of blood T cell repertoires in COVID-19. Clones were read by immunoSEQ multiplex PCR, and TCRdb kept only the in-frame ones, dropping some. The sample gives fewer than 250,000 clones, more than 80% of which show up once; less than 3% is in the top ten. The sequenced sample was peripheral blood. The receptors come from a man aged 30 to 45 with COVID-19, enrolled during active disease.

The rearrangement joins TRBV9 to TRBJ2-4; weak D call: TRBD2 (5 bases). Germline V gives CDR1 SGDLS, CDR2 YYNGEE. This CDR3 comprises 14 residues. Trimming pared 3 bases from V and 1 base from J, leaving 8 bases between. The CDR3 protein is CASSGGGAKNIQYF. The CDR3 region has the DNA TGTGCCAGCAGCGGAGGCGGGGCCAAAAACATTCAGTACTTC. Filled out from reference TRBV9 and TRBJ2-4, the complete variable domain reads DSGVTQTPKHLITATGQRVTLRCSPRSGDLSVYWYQQSLDQGLQFLIQYYNGEERAKGNILERFSAQQFPDLHSELNLSSLELGDSALYFCASSGGGAKNIQYFGAGTRLSVL.

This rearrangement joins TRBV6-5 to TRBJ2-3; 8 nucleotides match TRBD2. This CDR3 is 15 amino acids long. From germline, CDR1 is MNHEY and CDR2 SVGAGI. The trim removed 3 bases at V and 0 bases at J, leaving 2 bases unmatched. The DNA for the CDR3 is TGTGCCAGCAGTTATAGCGGGGCTAGCACAGATACGCAGTATTTT. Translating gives CASSYSGASTDTQYF.